Following are 25 T cell receptor beta chains from one sample sequenced in a study of T cell clonality in common variable immunodeficiency. Study observations and caveats: Reportedly, TCR beta sequences from common variable immunodeficiency showed fewer deletions and N-nucleotide insertions.

No antigen is known for these receptors. Profiled with immunoSEQ multiplex PCR; TCRdb holds only in-frame clones, not every one. The profile covers about 42,000 clones, none occurring a single time. The sample taken for sequencing was peripheral blood mononuclear cells. These receptors originate from a human donor with common variable immunodeficiency.

This clone was recorded at least ten times. The read halts 3 residues ahead of the CDR3 end, with the missing end drawn from the germline J gene. The rearrangement joins TRBV5-1 to TRBJ2-7, with 14 bases fitting TRBD2. Germline V gene sequence: CDR1 SGHRS, CDR2 YFSETQ. V shed 3 bases and J 5 bases; nucleotides not matched to a gene: 4. The CDR3 is made up of 15 amino acids. CDR3 amino acids: CASSSGTSGRHEQYF. CDR3 DNA, as far as it was read: TGCGCCAGCAGCTCAGGGACTAGCGGGAGACACGAG. Drawing the rest from reference TRBV5-1 and TRBJ2-7, the complete variable domain is KAGVTQTPRYLIKTRGQQVTLSCSPISGHRSVSWYQQTPGQGLQFLFEYFSETQRNKGNFPGRFSGRQFSNSRSEMNVSTLELGDSALYLCASSSGTSGRHEQYFGPGTRLTVT.

As to this clone: The read terminates 3 residues before the CDR3 end, so the remaining end is supplied by the germline J gene. V usage is TRBV19 and J usage is TRBJ2-5; D is possibly TRBD1 (6 bases). Germline CDR1 is LNHDA and CDR2 is SQIVND (reference sequence). The CDR3 runs 15 residues. The germline V and J ends were trimmed by 5 bases and 5 bases, with 18 bases remaining between them. Partial CDR3 DNA: TGTGCCAGTAGTTCACGAAAGGGGGATGGGGAGACC. Translation gives CASSSRKGDGET. The entire CDR3 is CASSSRKGDGETQYF.

This clone turned up a few times. The read halts 3 residues ahead of the CDR3 end, with the missing end drawn from the germline J gene. The V call is TRBV7-2, the J call TRBJ1-6, with TRBD1 identical over 10 bases. J lost 10 bases, V lost 5 bases, and 5 bases had no gene match. Per the germline V gene, CDR1 is SGHTA and CDR2 is FQGNSA. The CDR3 contains 14 residues. The CDR3: CASSRDRGSSPLHF. The part of the CDR3 DNA that was read is TGTGCCAGCAGCCGGGACAGGGGAAGCTCACCC.

Worth noting for this clone: The read ends 3 residues early relative to the CDR3; the germline J gene fills the gap. The rearrangement joins TRBV30 to TRBJ1-6; D is unclear. Trimming shortened V by 3 bases and J by 10 bases, and 16 bases separated the two germline ends. Germline CDR1 GTSNPN, CDR2 SVGIG (reference sequence). CDR3 length: 14 residues. The CDR3 DNA, read in part, is TGTGCCTGGAGAGCCGGGTTACAATTCTCACCC. It specifies CAWRAGLQFSP. The whole CDR3 protein reads CAWRAGLQFSPLHF.

The table lists this clone with many counts. The same CDR3 arises from other DNA sequences in this sample as well. The CDR3 spells CASRVSSSPLHF. The covered CDR3 bases are TGTGCCAGCCGGGTTTCGAGTTCACCC. The V call is TRBV6-2 or TRBV6-3, the J call TRBJ1-6, with no clear D. The CDR3 end lies 3 residues beyond the end of the read and is filled in from the germline J gene. V dropped 8 bases and J dropped 9 bases, with 11 bases sitting between them. The CDR3 runs 12 residues. CDR1 and CDR2 from the germline V gene are MNHEY and SVGEGT.

The covered CDR3 bases are TGTGCCAGCAGAATTAACAGGGAGACCGGGGAG. The encoded protein is CASRINRETGE. The whole CDR3 protein reads CASRINRETGELFF. This rearrangement joins TRBV7-9 to TRBJ2-2, with D perhaps TRBD1 (6 bases). Sequencing ends 3 residues short of the CDR3 end; the germline J gene provides the rest. This CDR3 is 14 amino acids long. The V gene's germline CDR1 is SEHNR and CDR2 FQNEAQ (reference sequence). V was trimmed by 6 bases and J by 5 bases, leaving 13 bases between them.

About this clone: The read gets to within 3 residues of the CDR3 end, and the germline J gene fills in the rest. The chain has TRBV6-7 and TRBJ2-5; D gene ambiguous. TRBV6-7 is placed among ORFs of uncertain function. Trimming left V 2 bases short and J 4 bases short, with 14 bases between. This CDR3 region has 15 residues. Partial CDR3 DNA: TGTGCCAGCAGTTACCTAAGAAGGGTGACAGAGACC. Residues: CASSYLRRVTET. The whole CDR3 reads CASSYLRRVTETQYF.

The chain's CDR3 is CASSGQGEGTDTQYF. The CDR3 bases that were read are TGTGCCAGCAGCGGGCAGGGGGAAGGCACAGATACG. The chain combines TRBV7-3 with TRBJ2-3, with TRBD1 matching 7 bases. The read ends 3 residues shy of where the CDR3 ends; the end is completed using the germline J gene. The CDR3 extends over 15 amino acids. V shed 5 bases, J shed 1 base, and the junction held 6 bases outside the gene matches. In germline, CDR1 is SGHTA, CDR2 FQGTGA.

On this clone: The read halts 3 residues ahead of the CDR3 end, with the missing end drawn from the germline J gene. The chain links TRBV7-2 to TRBJ2-7; 8 bases fit TRBD2. The CDR3 runs to 16 residues. CDR1 is SGHTA, CDR2 FQGNSA, per germline. V shed 0 bases and J 6 bases; nucleotides not matched to a gene: 10. CDR3 bases read: TGTGCCAGCAGCTTAGCGGGCGGGGGGCCCCAAGGCGAG. As protein: CASSLAGGGPQGE. The whole CDR3 reads CASSLAGGGPQGEQYF.

This clone has more than one count but fewer than ten. Coverage ceases 3 residues before the CDR3 finishes, and the germline J gene fills in the end. The chain employs TRBV5-1 and TRBJ2-1; 9 bases map to TRBD1. V was pared by 3 bases and J by 8 bases, with 9 bases of the junction left unmatched. Germline CDR1 and CDR2: SGHRS and YFSETQ. The CDR3 covers 15 residues. This CDR3 is CASSSGQGLVHEQFF. The part of the CDR3 DNA that was read is TGCGCCAGCAGCTCGGGACAGGGTTTAGTCCATGAG.

Comments on this clone: The CDR3 is cut off 3 residues early in the read; its end comes from the germline J gene. The chain recombines TRBV11-2 with TRBJ2-7; D possibly corresponds to TRBD1 (5 bases). The CDR3 totals 13 residues. V shed 0 bases and J shed 5 bases, with 8 bases lying between them. CDR1 SGHAT and CDR2 FQNNGV come from the germline V gene. The chain's CDR3 is CASSLDRAHEQYF. The CDR3 DNA, read in part, is TGTGCCAGCAGCTTAGACAGGGCCCACGAG.

This clone was counted at least ten times. The CDR3 is cut off 3 residues early in the read; its end comes from the germline J gene. V gene TRBV12-3 or TRBV12-4 combines with J gene TRBJ2-1; the D gene is possibly TRBD1 (6 bases). V lost 3 bases to trimming and J lost 8 bases, with 8 bases between them. CDR3 length: 12 amino acids. CDR3 DNA (partial): TGTGCCAGCAGTTTCCCAGGGGATGAG. This gives the protein CASSFPGDE. The full CDR3 sequence reads CASSFPGDEQFF.

This clone was recorded at least ten times. The read terminates 3 residues before the CDR3 end, so the remaining end is supplied by the germline J gene. The chain joins TRBV2 to TRBJ1-6; 7 bases are shared with TRBD1. The CDR3 loop spans 14 amino acids. Trimming at V came to 7 bases and at J to 6 bases, leaving 6 bases not matched to a gene. The V gene's germline CDR1 is SNHLY and CDR2 FYNNEI. CDR3 DNA (partial): TGTGCCAGCACCCTGGGACAGCTTAATTCACCC. Protein sequence: CASTLGQLNSP. In full, the CDR3 is CASTLGQLNSPLHF.

This clone was recorded a few times. The CDR3 end lies 3 residues beyond the end of the read and is filled in from the germline J gene. The V and J genes are TRBV19 and TRBJ1-4; TRBD1 aligns across 7 bases. The CDR3 is 17 residues long. The junction had 12 bases not matched to a gene; V was cut back by 7 bases and J by 1 base. The germline CDR1 and CDR2 sequences are LNHDA and SQIVND (reference sequence). This chain's CDR3 is CASTRQGTWKTNEKLFF. Partial CDR3 DNA: TGTGCCAGTACGAGACAGGGTACTTGGAAAACTAATGAAAAA.

In its sample, this clone was seen many times. Coverage ceases 3 residues before the CDR3 finishes, and the germline J gene fills in the end. This chain uses TRBV29-1 with TRBJ1-1; 7 bases are a match to TRBD1. Germline lookup yields CDR1 SQVTM and CDR2 ANQGSEA. The CDR3 loop spans 10 amino acids. This CDR3 is CSVGTAEAFF. Partial CDR3 DNA: TGCAGCGTGGGGACAGCCGAA.

This clone was recorded many times. From the germline J gene comes the end of the CDR3, since the read stops 3 residues before it. This chain joins TRBV20-1 and TRBJ2-6; 9 nucleotides agree with TRBD1. CDR1 and CDR2 (germline): DFQATT, SNEGSKA (reference sequence). Unmatched junction bases numbered 5, after V lost 4 bases and J lost 1 base. The CDR3 contains 16 residues. Here the CDR3 reads CSATGQGRSGANVLTF. The sequenced CDR3 bases are TGCAGTGCTACGGGACAGGGACGATCTGGGGCCAACGTC.

This clone was picked up a small number of times. The read comes to an end 3 residues before the CDR3 does, leaving the germline J gene to fill in the end. This sequence joins TRBV6-2 or TRBV6-3 and TRBJ2-1; 10 bases line up with TRBD2. This CDR3 region has 14 residues. Germline loops: CDR1 MNHEY, CDR2 SVGEGT. The V and J ends lost 8 bases and 4 bases, in that order; junction bases with no gene match: 5. CDR3 DNA, as far as it was read: TGTGCCAGCTGGGGACTAGCGCCTTACAATGAG. Protein: CASWGLAPYNE. The whole CDR3 is CASWGLAPYNEQFF.

This clone was seen only a few times. Partial CDR3 DNA: TGTGCCAGCAGCTTAGGAGGGGCCGGGAATGAAAAA. Protein product: CASSLGGAGNEK. The entire CDR3 sequence reads CASSLGGAGNEKLFF. The chain is built from TRBV11-3 and TRBJ1-4; possible D gene TRBD1, 5 bases. With the read ending 3 residues before the CDR3 end, the germline J gene is used to fill in that end. Between the trimmed V and J ends, which lost 1 base and 5 bases, there was a span of 11 bases. Germline V lookup: CDR1 SGHNT, CDR2 YENEEA. The CDR3 sequence is 15 residues long.

This clone came up many times. Partial CDR3 DNA: TGTGCCAGCAGCTTGGGGGGAGGTAACTATGGC. Protein sequence: CASSLGGGNYG. The full CDR3 is CASSLGGGNYGYTF. The V gene is TRBV7-2, the J gene TRBJ1-2; D may be TRBD1 (5 bases). The CDR3 goes on 3 residues after the read ends, and that part is filled in from the germline J gene. The germline V gene has CDR1 SGHTA and CDR2 FQGNSA. Trimming pared 3 bases from V and 1 base from J, leaving 9 bases between. The CDR3 has 14 residues. Full variable domain (rest looked up from reference TRBV7-2 and TRBJ1-2): GAGVSQSPSNKVTEKGKDVELRCDPISGHTALYWYRQSLGQGLEFLIYFQGNSAPDKSGLPSDRFSAERTGGSVSTLTIQRTQQEDSAVYLCASSLGGGNYGYTFGSGTRLTVV.

Remarks on this clone: The missing CDR3 end, 3 residues past where the read stops, is filled in from the germline J gene. The V gene is TRBV19, the J gene TRBJ2-5; D call uncertain. V was pared by 0 bases and J by 3 bases, with 5 bases between. In germline, CDR1 is LNHDA, CDR2 SQIVND (reference sequence). This CDR3 is built from 13 residues. CDR3: CASSIDVEETQYF. The DNA read from the CDR3 is TGTGCCAGTAGTATAGACGTAGAAGAGACC.

In this sample, this clone turned up a few times. Sequencing ends 3 residues short of the CDR3 end; the germline J gene provides the rest. This chain connects TRBV6-1 to TRBJ2-5; D might be TRBD2 (6 bases). The CDR3 runs to 14 residues. CDR1 MNHNS and CDR2 SASEGT come from the germline V gene. Trimming took off 3 bases at V and 2 bases at J, with 10 bases between the two ends. Incomplete CDR3 DNA: TGTGCCAGCAGTGATGGGGGGTTTCAAGAGACC. Its translation: CASSDGGFQET. The whole CDR3 sequence reads CASSDGGFQETQYF.

Points on this clone: Read data end 3 residues before the CDR3 end; the end is taken from the germline J gene. J is TRBJ2-7 and V is TRBV19, with TRBD2 matching 7 bases. V lost 3 bases, J lost 5 bases, and 4 bases stayed unmatched. The germline gives CDR1 LNHDA, CDR2 SQIVND (reference sequence). This CDR3 region has 13 residues. Partial CDR3 DNA: TGTGCCAGTAGTATGGGGGGGTTCGACGAG. This encodes CASSMGGFDE. The whole CDR3 region reads CASSMGGFDEQYF.

This clone was detected only a few times. The missing CDR3 end, 3 residues past where the read stops, is filled in from the germline J gene. The chain carries TRBV7-9 and TRBJ1-6; TRBD1 might be the D (5 bases). The CDR3 loop spans 13 amino acids. Trimming shortened V by 5 bases and J by 9 bases, and 11 bases separated the two germline ends. CDR1 and CDR2 from the germline V gene are SEHNR and FQNEAQ (reference sequence). The sequenced CDR3 bases are TGTGCCAGCAGCGCTGCAGGGCTTTCACCC. It codes for CASSAAGLSP. The full-length CDR3 reads as CASSAAGLSPLHF.

This clone has just a few counts. The CDR3 end lies 3 residues beyond the end of the read and is filled in from the germline J gene. The chain has TRBV20-1 and TRBJ2-7, with a possible D match to TRBD1 (5 bases). CDR1 and CDR2 from the germline V gene are DFQATT and SNEGSKA (reference sequence). V lost 3 bases, J lost 2 bases, and 11 bases lay in between. The length of the CDR3 is 13 residues. This CDR3 is CSASRVDPYEQYF. The sequenced CDR3 bases are TGCAGTGCTAGCAGGGTGGACCCCTACGAG.

This clone was detected only a few times. The CDR3 extends 3 residues past the end of the read, so its final part is completed from the germline J gene. V gene TRBV11-2 combines with J gene TRBJ2-7, with TRBD1 as a possible D gene (6 bases). Germline CDR1 SGHAT, CDR2 FQNNGV. Trimming left V 5 bases short and J 3 bases short, with 11 bases between. The CDR3 runs 13 residues. The CDR3 loop is CASSTDRYYEQYF. The sequenced CDR3 bases are TGTGCCAGCAGCACGGACAGATACTACGAG.